This T cell receptor beta chain derives from a study of blood T cell repertoires in COVID-19. Whole-study context: Acute and convalescent COVID-19 specimens originated in the United States, Italy and Spain. PBMCs, B-cell-depleted T cells, or T cells provided the cDNA or gDNA that made up the material.

This CDR3 is 15 amino acids long. The ends lost 4 bases at V and 4 bases at J; junction bases unmatched: 8. CDR1 and CDR2 (germline): MNHEY, SMNVEV (reference sequence). Profiling relied on immunoSEQ multiplex PCR, and the TCRdb table lists in-frame clones only, not all of them. This sample has about 190,000 clones, with roughly 84% found just once. The TCR originated in a young woman who had recovered from COVID-19. Input material: PBMCs or T cells enriched from blood (not recorded which). The V call is TRBV27, the J call TRBJ1-1, with 8 bases identical to TRBD1. This CDR3 is CASSSSDRASTEAFF. Written as DNA, the CDR3 is TGTGCCAGCAGTTCCTCGGACAGGGCGAGCACTGAAGCTTTCTTT.